These T cell receptor beta chains were read from a single sample in a study of T-cell reconstitution after alpha-beta-depleted transplantation in children. TCRdb redid the calling of the PCR reads with MiXCR, one entry per CDR3 protein. The sample has 580,000 or so distinct CDR3 sequences, 23% seen once. The sample was PBMCs, mostly from graft donor cells, taken 360 days after TCRalphabeta/CD19-depleted stem cell transplant. All receptors come from a boy under three years old who had a stem cell transplant for acute myeloid leukemia, so the T cells may come from the graft donor. Both conserved end residues are part of each CDR3. The order of the fields is J gene, V gene, clone size, D gene, CDR3 protein, CDR3 DNA. The D gene is left open where the match is weak. Size tells how often a clone was seen (once, few, many) or the class of an expanded clone, and some rows leave it out.

J: TRBJ1-6
V: TRBV20-1
size: few
D: TRBD1
CDR3: CSARGTGAFNSPLHF
DNA: TGCAGTGCTAGAGGGACAGGGGCCTTTAATTCACCCCTCCACTTT

J: TRBJ2-2
V: TRBV12-3/TRBV12-4
size: NA
D: NA
CDR3: CASSLLAWGSTGELFF
DNA: TGTGCCAGCAGTTTACTGGCGTGGGGTTCGACCGGGGAGCTGTTTTTT

J: TRBJ2-4
V: TRBV7-2
size: once
D: NA
CDR3: CASSLGQGLNIQYF
DNA: TGTGCCAGCAGCTTAGGCCAGGGATTGAACATTCAGTACTTC

J: TRBJ2-3
V: TRBV6-5
size: NA
D: NA
CDR3: CASSYRFTGPTDTQYF
DNA: TGTGCCAGCAGTTACAGGTTCACAGGACCCACAGATACGCAGTATTTT

J: TRBJ2-5
V: TRBV18
size: many
D: NA
CDR3: CASSPQSGVPQETQYF
DNA: TGTGCCAGCTCACCACAGTCTGGGGTCCCTCAAGAGACCCAGTACTTC

J: TRBJ2-1
V: TRBV20-1
size: many
D: NA
CDR3: CSASRAVEQFF
DNA: TGCAGTGCTAGTAGGGCGGTAGAGCAGTTCTTC

J: TRBJ1-1
V: TRBV29-1
size: few
D: NA
CDR3: CSVESPAGGNTEAFF
DNA: TGCAGCGTTGAGTCCCCGGCAGGAGGGAACACTGAAGCTTTCTTT

J: TRBJ2-1
V: TRBV20-1
size: NA
D: NA
CDR3: CSVDGFGANEQFF
DNA: TGCAGTGTGGACGGATTTGGGGCCAATGAGCAGTTCTTC

J: TRBJ1-5
V: TRBV20-1
size: many
D: NA
CDR3: CSAREPTGFSNQPQHF
DNA: TGCAGTGCTAGAGAACCGACAGGTTTTAGCAATCAGCCCCAGCATTTT

J: TRBJ2-3
V: TRBV20-1
size: once
D: NA
CDR3: CSARGASGVDTQYF
DNA: TGCAGTGCTAGGGGAGCCTCAGGAGTAGATACGCAGTATTTT

J: TRBJ1-5
V: TRBV6-5
size: few
D: TRBD1
CDR3: CASSYSGTGPYDQPQHF
DNA: TGTGCCAGCAGTTACTCCGGGACAGGGCCTTATGATCAGCCCCAGCATTTT

J: TRBJ2-3
V: TRBV18
size: NA
D: NA
CDR3: CASSPTVSIGADTQYF
DNA: TGTGCCAGCTCACCGACAGTCTCTATAGGTGCAGATACGCAGTATTTT

J: TRBJ2-5
V: TRBV6-5
size: many
D: TRBD1
CDR3: CASRSFGQGAQETQYF
DNA: TGTGCCAGCAGATCCTTTGGACAGGGGGCACAGGAGACCCAGTACTTC

J: TRBJ2-7
V: TRBV12-3/TRBV12-4
size: few
D: TRBD2
CDR3: CASSASRSGGSYEQYF
DNA: TGTGCCAGCAGTGCTTCTCGCAGCGGGGGATCCTACGAGCAGTACTTC

J: TRBJ2-3
V: TRBV7-2
size: many
D: NA
CDR3: CASSLSAASTDTQYF
DNA: TGTGCCAGCAGCTTGTCAGCGGCAAGCACAGATACGCAGTATTTT

J: TRBJ1-2
V: TRBV12-3/TRBV12-4
size: NA
D: NA
CDR3: CASGAQGNNGYTF
DNA: TGTGCCAGCGGGGCACAGGGTAATAATGGCTACACCTTC

J: TRBJ2-1
V: TRBV18
size: many
D: TRBD1
CDR3: CASSHRDRGHLEQFF
DNA: TGTGCCAGCTCACACCGGGACAGGGGACACCTGGAGCAGTTCTTC

J: TRBJ2-2
V: TRBV7-8
size: NA
D: NA
CDR3: CASSLVWPTGELFF
DNA: TGTGCCAGCAGCTTAGTCTGGCCCACCGGGGAGCTGTTTTTT

J: TRBJ2-6
V: TRBV5-1
size: NA
D: NA
CDR3: CASGQGGGANVLTF
DNA: TGCGCCAGCGGGCAGGGTGGTGGGGCCAACGTCCTGACTTTC

J: TRBJ2-5
V: TRBV24-1
size: few
D: NA
CDR3: CATSDYGGASGETQYF
DNA: TGTGCCACCAGTGATTACGGGGGTGCCTCCGGGGAGACCCAGTACTTC

J: TRBJ2-3
V: TRBV9
size: NA
D: TRBD2
CDR3: CASSVDVGGDADTQYF
DNA: TGTGCCAGCAGCGTAGACGTCGGGGGGGATGCAGATACGCAGTATTTT

J: TRBJ2-3
V: TRBV5-5
size: many
D: NA
CDR3: CASSGNRADTQYF
DNA: TGTGCCAGCAGCGGCAACAGGGCAGATACGCAGTATTTT

J: TRBJ2-2
V: TRBV20-1
size: NA
D: NA
CDR3: CSAREIGRRPGELFF
DNA: TGCAGTGCTAGAGAAATTGGTCGGAGGCCCGGGGAGCTGTTTTTT

J: TRBJ2-7
V: TRBV19
size: NA
D: TRBD1
CDR3: CASRRGQGVYEQYF
DNA: TGTGCCAGTAGGCGGGGACAGGGAGTCTACGAGCAGTACTTC

J: TRBJ2-1
V: TRBV20-1
size: many
D: NA
CDR3: CSATPASSNEQFF
DNA: TGCAGTGCTACCCCTGCTAGTAGCAATGAGCAGTTCTTC

J: TRBJ2-1
V: TRBV6-6
size: NA
D: NA
CDR3: CASSYGIHNEQFF
DNA: TGTGCCAGCAGTTACGGAATACACAATGAGCAGTTCTTC

J: TRBJ2-1
V: TRBV6-6
size: NA
D: TRBD2
CDR3: CASNPSGGDEQFF
DNA: TGTGCCAGCAATCCTAGCGGGGGAGACGAGCAGTTCTTC

J: TRBJ1-5
V: TRBV24-1
size: few
D: NA
CDR3: CATSEGVQPQHF
DNA: TGTGCCACCAGTGAAGGAGTACAGCCCCAGCATTTT

J: TRBJ2-3
V: TRBV12-3/TRBV12-4
size: NA
D: NA
CDR3: CASSLPGHSEYF
DNA: TGTGCCAGCAGTCTACCGGGACATTCCGAGTATTTT